The present T cell receptor (beta chain) was sequenced within a study of T cell repertoires in cytomegalovirus infection. Study-wide results and limits: In two of eight donors, the top clonotype was HLA-C-restricted CMV-specific.

One entry per CDR3 protein results from TCRdb running MiXCR on the reads. Seen here are 300,000 or so distinct CDR3 sequences, roughly 25% observed once, and the top ten hold approximately 12%. This CDR3 is 15 amino acids long. The germline V gene has CDR1 LNHDA and CDR2 SQIVND (reference sequence). Trimming removed 2 bases at V and 4 bases at J, with 15 bases between. This clonotype came up once. Antigen unknown. The sample was cultured PBMCs, taken from culture after CMV antigen stimulation. The TCR was taken from a human donor in good health (CMV status not recorded). Some clones in this sample may be carry-over from other donors' samples. The chain combines TRBV19 with TRBJ2-7; the D gene could be TRBD1 or TRBD2 (5 bases each). CDR3 bases: TGTGCCAGTAGTATAAACGACCCGGGGCGTTACGAGCAGTACTTC. As protein: CASSINDPGRYEQYF. The entire variable domain, with the rest obtained from reference TRBV19 and TRBJ2-7, is as follows: DGGITQSPKYLFRKEGQNVTLSCEQNLNHDAMYWYRQDPGQGLRLIYYSQIVNDFQKGDIAEGYSVSREKKESFPLTVTSAQKNPTAFYLCASSINDPGRYEQYFGPGTRLTVT.